This entry lists 9 T cell receptor beta chains sequenced from one sample in a study of blood T cell repertoires in COVID-19. Produced via immunoSEQ multiplex PCR; TCRdb's table is partial and in-frame only. Of 65,000 or so clones listed, about 83% were seen once; the top ten hold about 25%. Sequencing was performed on peripheral blood. These receptor sequences come from a human donor in a cohort sampled during active COVID-19.

The count of this clone is one. The chain is built from TRBV7-9 and TRBJ2-2; D might be TRBD1 (6 bases). With 5 bases removed from V and 8 bases from J, the gap between germline ends came to 18 bases. Germline lookup yields CDR1 SEHNR and CDR2 FQNEAQ (reference sequence). The CDR3 is made up of 15 amino acids. CDR3 nucleotide sequence: TGTGCCAGCAGCCCGTCTGGGGGCGTCACTGGGGAGCTGTTTTTT. Translating it yields CASSPSGGVTGELFF.

This rearrangement joins TRBV18 to TRBJ1-5; D not certain. The CDR3 runs to 13 residues. CDR1 and CDR2 (germline): KGHSH, LQKENI. V was cut by 2 bases and J by 6 bases, with 8 bases left in between. CDR3: CASSPVESQPQHF. CDR3 coding DNA: TGTGCCAGCTCACCAGTAGAAAGTCAGCCCCAGCATTTT.

The chain is built from TRBV2 and TRBJ2-5; D is ambiguous. The V gene's germline CDR1 is SNHLY and CDR2 FYNNEI. V lost 6 bases to trimming and J lost 5 bases, with 7 bases between them. CDR3 length: 11 amino acids. Written as DNA, the CDR3 is TGTGCCAGCAGAAACCGGGAGACCCAGTACTTC. It is translated as CASRNRETQYF.

A few counts support this clone. The rearrangement links TRBV28 to TRBJ2-3; 7 bases are shared with TRBD1. J gave up 4 bases and V 8 bases, and 9 bases lay outside the gene matches. Germline V lookup: CDR1 MDHEN, CDR2 SYDVKM. The length of the CDR3 is 14 residues. CDR3 bases: TGTGCCAGCTCGTGGGGAAGGGGGCCAGATACGCAGTATTTT. Its protein product is CASSWGRGPDTQYF.

The rearrangement uses TRBV2 and TRBJ1-1, with 7 bases matching TRBD1. The CDR3 is 14 residues long. Trimming at V came to 2 bases and at J to 5 bases, leaving 5 bases not matched to a gene. From germline, CDR1 is SNHLY and CDR2 FYNNEI. The CDR3 sequence is CASSEQGGGTEAFF. The CDR3 DNA reads TGTGCCAGCAGTGAACAGGGGGGAGGAACTGAAGCTTTCTTT.

About this clone itself: An end of the junction differs from the germline gene, which may be a read error. This chain connects TRBV9 to TRBJ2-7; weak D call: TRBD1 (6 bases). The CDR3 sequence is 12 residues long. Germline V gene data show CDR1 as SGDLS and CDR2 as YYNGEE. The CDR3 DNA is TGTGCCAGCAGCGTAGTCGGGACATTCCTCTATTTC. Translated, it gives CASSVVGTFLYF.

The chain employs TRBV6-6 and TRBJ1-2, with 8 positions matching TRBD1. The germline V gene has CDR1 MNHNY and CDR2 SVGAGI (reference sequence). The CDR3 is made up of 15 amino acids. V trimming: 0 bases; J trimming: 8 bases; junction bases outside the gene matches: 8. CDR3 bases: TGTGCCAGCAGTTACTCGCAGGGGGCGGGGAACGGCTACACCTTC. It yields the protein CASSYSQGAGNGYTF.

CDR3 in DNA: TGTGCCAGCAGTCTACCCACAGATACGCAGTATTTT. Its protein product is CASSLPTDTQYF. The rearrangement uses TRBV28 and TRBJ2-3, with D unresolved. The CDR3 contains 12 residues. V dropped 5 bases and J dropped 2 bases, with 5 bases sitting between them. The germline V gene has CDR1 MDHEN and CDR2 SYDVKM.

The V and J genes are TRBV5-1 and TRBJ1-1; D uncertain. V was shortened by 0 bases and J by 5 bases, with 11 bases between the two germline ends. Germline CDR1 SGHRS, CDR2 YFSETQ. The CDR3 totals 14 residues. As DNA, the CDR3 is TGCGCCAGCAGCTTGGCCTCTCCGGGTACTGAAGCTTTCTTT. Amino acids: CASSLASPGTEAFF.